The subject of this entry is one TCR beta chain. Its antigen is unknown. Base-call qualities are not available, and no considerably larger clone is one nucleotide away. Enrolling through a virtual design, the prospective study's participants ranged in age from roughly 18 to 90 years and lived across 20 to 25 United States geographic areas. In the prospective study, cohorts were assigned on the basis of participant-reported clinical history obtained from a screening survey and a study questionnaire. In the prospective study, whole blood, serum and a nasopharyngeal or oropharyngeal swab were collected from each participant by mobile phlebotomists. Over a roughly 2-month period, participants in the prospective study had the option of providing additional blood draws and questionnaires. Blood samples from the prospective study were shipped frozen or at room temperature prior to DNA extraction. The sample originates from a study of blood T cell repertoires in COVID-19 (dated by TCRdb to 2019 to 2021). With regard to the full study: Samples from collaborators originated in the United States, Italy and Spain and spanned both the acute and convalescent phases of COVID-19. Where HLA class I and class II types were available, the types were taken from metadata supplied by the sample provider, not from assay-based typing. Samples were obtained from the ongoing ImmuneRACE study (first 160 participants) and from about 1,300 subjects provided by 6 global collaborators. A de-identified subject ID, COVID-19 status, age in years and sex were almost always included in the sample metadata. The repertoires were released in a freely available public database meant as a resource for research on the immune response to SARS-CoV-2. The dataset comprised deeply sampled blood TCRbeta repertoires from subjects exposed to, actively infected with, or recovered from COVID-19. The prospective study material was composed of cDNA or gDNA derived from T cells, B-cell-depleted T cells, or PBMCs. What the work shows at the level of the full study, not this receptor alone: The amount of clinical and demographic metadata varied by source and participant and was provided uncurated.

TCRbeta CDR3 regions were amplified from genomic DNA using the immunoSEQ Assay, a bias-controlled multiplex PCR. The source study handled its data this way. The number of nucleated cells in each sample was estimated by amplification of reference gene primers within the assay. Sequence reads were collapsed and filtered to measure the absolute abundance of every unique TCRbeta CDR3 rearrangement. Productive Simpson clonality was computed per sample as the square root of Simpson's diversity index over productive rearrangements. TCRdb provides this immuneACCESS table in a form limited to in-frame rearrangements. Some clones are lacking; in checked studies, under half of them reflect an unresolved V gene, and why the rest are absent is not known. The DNA was the basis for D and trimming; V, J and clone size are from that table. This sample comprises around 49,000 clones, about 78% of them detected only once. The ten largest clones capture 5.5% to 6% of the sample.

The sequence came from a woman between 50 and 59 years old with acute COVID-19. Sequencing was done on a sample of PBMCs or T cells enriched from blood (not recorded which).

The bases read TGTGCCAGCAGCGTCGGACAGGGGGCAACTAACTATGGCTACACCTTC. The encoded protein is CASSVGQGATNYGYTF. The V and J genes are TRBV5-4 and TRBJ1-2; TRBD1 lines up with 11 middle nucleotides. The CDR3, cysteine through phenylalanine, is 16 amino acids long. Only the CDR3 region is kept as DNA, spanning 48 bases read in frame from base 1. CDR1 SGHNT and CDR2 YYREEE were looked up in the germline V gene (reference sequence). Ends trimmed: V by 4 bases, J by 0 bases; bases unmatched to a gene: 5.